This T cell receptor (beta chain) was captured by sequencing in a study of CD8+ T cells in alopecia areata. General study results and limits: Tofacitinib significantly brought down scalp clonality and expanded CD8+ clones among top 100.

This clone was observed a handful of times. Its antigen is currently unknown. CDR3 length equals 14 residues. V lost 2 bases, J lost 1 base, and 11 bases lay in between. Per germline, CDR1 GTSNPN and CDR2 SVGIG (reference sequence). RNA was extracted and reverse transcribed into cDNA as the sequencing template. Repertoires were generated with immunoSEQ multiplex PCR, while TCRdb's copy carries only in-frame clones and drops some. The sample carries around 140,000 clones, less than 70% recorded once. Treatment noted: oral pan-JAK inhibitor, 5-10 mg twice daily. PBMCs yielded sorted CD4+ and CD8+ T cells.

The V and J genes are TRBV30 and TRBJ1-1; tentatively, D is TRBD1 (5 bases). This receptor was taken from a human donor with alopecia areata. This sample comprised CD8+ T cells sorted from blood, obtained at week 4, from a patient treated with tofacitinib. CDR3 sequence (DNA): TGTGCCTGGAGTATTCTTGGGGGGAACACTGAAGCTTTCTTT. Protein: CAWSILGGNTEAFF.